The source of this T cell receptor beta chain is a study of cytomegalovirus exposure and HLA in healthy donors. Study results and limitations: In a later analysis, TCR association rates varied by HLA locus: DRB1 most, HLA-C fewest.

60 Vbeta and 13 Jbeta primers were used in PCR. Repertoires were generated with immunoSEQ multiplex PCR, while TCRdb's copy carries only in-frame clones and drops some. Here the sample spans roughly 97,000 clones, about 9.5% being singletons. This clone was detected once. Its antigen is not identified. The CDR3 is 13 residues long. CDR1 and CDR2 from the germline V gene are SGHDN and FVKESK. Deletions cut 0 bases from V and 2 bases from J, with 5 bases between. The clonotype originates from a man aged 40-55 years in good health and CMV-seropositive. The source material was PBMCs. The chain has TRBV14 and TRBJ2-7; D not certain. The CDR3 DNA follows: TGTGCCAGCAGCCAAGACCCAACCTACGAGCAGTACTTC. Translating gives CASSQDPTYEQYF.